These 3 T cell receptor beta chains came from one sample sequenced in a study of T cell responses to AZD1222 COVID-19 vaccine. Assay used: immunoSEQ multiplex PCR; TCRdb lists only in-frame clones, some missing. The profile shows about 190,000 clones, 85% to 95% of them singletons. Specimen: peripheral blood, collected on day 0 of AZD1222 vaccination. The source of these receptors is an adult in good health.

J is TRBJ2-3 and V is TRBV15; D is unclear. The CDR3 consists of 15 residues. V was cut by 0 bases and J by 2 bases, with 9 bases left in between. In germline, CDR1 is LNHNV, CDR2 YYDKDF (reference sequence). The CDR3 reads CATSRDVAATDTQYF. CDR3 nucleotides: TGTGCCACCAGCAGAGATGTGGCAGCCACAGATACGCAGTATTTT.

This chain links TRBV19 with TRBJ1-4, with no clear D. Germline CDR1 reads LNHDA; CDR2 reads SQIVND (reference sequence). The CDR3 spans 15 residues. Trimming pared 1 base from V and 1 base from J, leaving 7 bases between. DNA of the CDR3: TGTGCCAGTAGTATAGGAGTTTTAACTAATGAAAAACTGTTTTTT. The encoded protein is CASSIGVLTNEKLFF.

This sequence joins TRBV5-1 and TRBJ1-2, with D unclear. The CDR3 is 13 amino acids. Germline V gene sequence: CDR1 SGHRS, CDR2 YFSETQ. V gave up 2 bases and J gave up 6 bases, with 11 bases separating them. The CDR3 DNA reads TGCGCCAGCAGCTTAGAAGATATGAATGGCTACACCTTC. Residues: CASSLEDMNGYTF.